What follows describes a single T cell receptor beta chain. V was trimmed by 2 bases and J by 3 bases, leaving 22 bases between them. The CDR3 runs 19 residues. Germline V CDR1 and CDR2: SGHVS, FNYEAQ. This sample was taken from a study of identifying expanded T cells in peripheral blood. Sequencing was performed with immunoSEQ multiplex PCR; in TCRdb, only in-frame clones are kept and a portion is missing. The table has some 95,000 clones, around 88% seen once. The sequenced material came from blood. This TCR derives from a person aged 18 to 75 in good health. V is TRBV7-6 and J is TRBJ2-2; tentatively, D is TRBD1 (6 bases). The CDR3 is CASSLTFQRGNYDTGELFF. The CDR3, as DNA: TGTGCCAGCAGCTTAACGTTTCAGAGGGGGAACTATGACACCGGGGAGCTGTTTTTT.